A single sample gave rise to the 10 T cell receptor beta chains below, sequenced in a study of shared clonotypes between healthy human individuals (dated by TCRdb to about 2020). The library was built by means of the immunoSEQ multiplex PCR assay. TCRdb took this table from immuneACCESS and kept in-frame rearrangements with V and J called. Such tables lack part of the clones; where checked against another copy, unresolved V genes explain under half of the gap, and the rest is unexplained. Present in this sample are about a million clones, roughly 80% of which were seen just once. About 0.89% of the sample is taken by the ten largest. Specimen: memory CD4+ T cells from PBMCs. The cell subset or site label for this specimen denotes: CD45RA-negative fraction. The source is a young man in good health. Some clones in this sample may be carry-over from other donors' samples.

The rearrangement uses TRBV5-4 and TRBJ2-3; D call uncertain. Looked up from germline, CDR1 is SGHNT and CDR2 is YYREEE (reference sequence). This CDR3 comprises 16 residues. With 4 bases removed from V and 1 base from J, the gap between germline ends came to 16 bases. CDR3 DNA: TGTGCCAGCAGCCGAACCGCGGACCCGGGCACAGATACGCAGTATTTT. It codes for CASSRTADPGTDTQYF.

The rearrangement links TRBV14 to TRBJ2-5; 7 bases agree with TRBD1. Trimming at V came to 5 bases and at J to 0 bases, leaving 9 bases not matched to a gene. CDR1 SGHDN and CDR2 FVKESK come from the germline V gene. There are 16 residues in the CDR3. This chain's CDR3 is CASSVNRGIYQETQYF. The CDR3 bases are TGTGCCAGCAGCGTAAACAGGGGAATCTACCAAGAGACCCAGTACTTC.

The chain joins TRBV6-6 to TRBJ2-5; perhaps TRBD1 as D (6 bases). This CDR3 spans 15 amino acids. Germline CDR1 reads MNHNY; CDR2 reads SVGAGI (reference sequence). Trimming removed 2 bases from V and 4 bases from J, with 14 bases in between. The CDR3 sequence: CASSYPQGTLETQYF. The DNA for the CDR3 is TGTGCCAGCAGTTACCCCCAGGGGACCTTAGAGACCCAGTACTTC.

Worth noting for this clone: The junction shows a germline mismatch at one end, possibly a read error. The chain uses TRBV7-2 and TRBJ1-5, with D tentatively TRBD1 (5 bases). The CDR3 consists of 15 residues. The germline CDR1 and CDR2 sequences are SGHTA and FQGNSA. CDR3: CASSLGGVGDQPQHF. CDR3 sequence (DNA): TGTGCCAGCAGTTTAGGCGGCGTGGGGGATCAGCCCCAGCATTTT.

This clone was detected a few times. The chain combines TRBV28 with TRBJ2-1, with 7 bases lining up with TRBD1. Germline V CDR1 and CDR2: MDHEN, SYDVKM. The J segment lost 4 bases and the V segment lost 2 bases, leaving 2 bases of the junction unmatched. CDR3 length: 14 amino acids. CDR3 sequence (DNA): TGTGCCAGCAGTTTACGCAGGGGGTACAATGAGCAGTTCTTC. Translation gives CASSLRRGYNEQFF.

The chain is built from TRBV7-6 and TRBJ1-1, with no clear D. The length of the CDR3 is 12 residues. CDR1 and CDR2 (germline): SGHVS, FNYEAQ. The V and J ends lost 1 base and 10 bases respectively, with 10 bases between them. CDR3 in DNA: TGTGCCAGCAGCTTAGACCAGAGAGTAGCTTTCTTT. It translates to CASSLDQRVAFF.

CDR3 in amino acids: CASSPQTARNQYF. Here the CDR3 DNA reads TGTGCCAGCAGCCCCCAGACCGCGAGGAACCAGTACTTC. The genes are TRBV11-2 and TRBJ2-5; no firm D call. V gave up 5 bases and J gave up 10 bases, with 17 bases separating them. The CDR3 has 13 amino acids. The germline gives CDR1 SGHAT, CDR2 FQNNGV.

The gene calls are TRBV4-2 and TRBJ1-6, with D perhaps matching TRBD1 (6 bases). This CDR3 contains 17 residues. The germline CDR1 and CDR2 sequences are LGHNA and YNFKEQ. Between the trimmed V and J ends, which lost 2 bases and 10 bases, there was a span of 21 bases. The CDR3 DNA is TGTGCCAGCAGCCAACAGCCGGCGGACAGCCCTAGATCACCCCTCCACTTT. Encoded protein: CASSQQPADSPRSPLHF.

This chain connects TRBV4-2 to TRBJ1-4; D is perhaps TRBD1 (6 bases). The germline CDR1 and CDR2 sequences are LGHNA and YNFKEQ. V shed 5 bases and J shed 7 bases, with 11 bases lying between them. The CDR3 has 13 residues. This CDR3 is CASSSRTAEKLFF. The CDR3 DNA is TGTGCCAGCAGCTCCAGGACAGCTGAAAAACTGTTTTTT.

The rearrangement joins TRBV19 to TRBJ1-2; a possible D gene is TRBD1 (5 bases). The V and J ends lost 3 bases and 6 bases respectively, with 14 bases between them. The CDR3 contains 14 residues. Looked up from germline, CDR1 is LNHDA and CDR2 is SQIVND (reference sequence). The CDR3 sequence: CASSIAGRDDGYTF. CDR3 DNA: TGTGCCAGTAGTATCGCAGGGCGGGACGATGGCTACACCTTC.